The TCR beta chain under discussion was sequenced for a study of T cells in narcolepsy. Overall study results and limits: Some memory CD4+ repertoires had no autoreactive clone sequences. Same-patient CSF and blood CD4+ T cell clonotypes included HCRT-specific and TRIB2-specific autoreactive ones.

The junction had 9 bases not matched to a gene; V was cut back by 5 bases and J by 4 bases. The CDR3 is made up of 15 amino acids. Per germline, CDR1 SGHKS and CDR2 YYEKEE (reference sequence). Comments on this clone: Its specificity is unknown.

TCRdb's copy holds only in-frame clones and misses some; the assay was immunoSEQ multiplex PCR. The sample has about 41,000 clones; around 88% are singletons. Source material: CD45RA- memory CD4+ T cells from PBMCs. The chain couples TRBV5-5 to TRBJ2-7, with 10 bases identical to TRBD2. The sequence derives from a human donor with narcolepsy. In nucleotides, the CDR3 is TGTGCCAGCAGGCCTGAGCGGGGGGGCCGGTACGAGCAGTACTTC. Protein sequence: CASRPERGGRYEQYF.